The text below deals with one TCR beta chain. Its antigen is undetermined. This entry comes from a study of cytomegalovirus exposure and HLA in healthy donors. Study-wide results and limits: Later analysis identified about 17,000 TCR beta sequences associated with HLA alleles, using a false discovery rate threshold of 0.05.

Researchers ran the PCR with 60 Vbeta and 13 Jbeta primers. The data were produced by immunoSEQ multiplex PCR, yet TCRdb's version contains in-frame clones alone and is incomplete. The data show under 150,000 clones, around three quarters seen once. Per germline, CDR1 SGHDT and CDR2 YYEEEE. Trimming cost V 4 bases and J 5 bases, with 17 bases left between them. CDR3 size: 15 residues. The rearrangement uses TRBV5-6 and TRBJ2-3; the D gene is possibly TRBD1 (6 bases). The specimen sequenced was PBMCs. The receptor was isolated from a man under 40 in good health and CMV-seronegative. In DNA form, the CDR3 reads TGTGCCAGCAGCGCCGGACAGTACGTGGGAGATACGCAGTATTTT. Amino acid sequence: CASSAGQYVGDTQYF.